The following is a TCR beta chain sequence with its context. This specimen comes from a study of blood T cells in healthy people across ages. Sample-barcoded 5' priming and a J-beta primer mix drove a second PCR of 7 to 11 cycles. Template switching added a 12-random-nucleotide identifier to every cDNA molecule. TCRdb reprocessed the 5' RACE reads via MiXCR and lists one record per CDR3 protein. The sample yields 1.2 million to 1.5 million distinct CDR3 sequences, roughly 64% seen once. The CDR3 runs to 16 residues. The germline gives CDR1 SGHTA, CDR2 FQGNSA. Between the trimmed V and J ends, which lost 1 base and 3 bases, there was a span of 16 bases.

The source is a man younger than 35 in good health. The sample consisted of blood. The chain is built from TRBV7-2 and TRBJ2-7; no definite D call. The CDR3 spells CASSLGPDPRYYEQYF. The CDR3 DNA is TGTGCCAGCAGCTTAGGCCCGGACCCTCGGTACTACGAGCAGTACTTC.